These 15 T cell receptor beta chains came from one sample sequenced in a study of PD-1 blockade in classical Hodgkin lymphoma. Method: immunoSEQ multiplex PCR; TCRdb's copy keeps in-frame clones and lacks some. The data show nearly 55,000 clones, with about 85% seen just once and 16% held by the top ten. With no exception, relapse followed autologous stem cell transplantation in all patients, and brentuximab vedotin exposure varied. Material: peripheral blood mononuclear cells (PBMCs), obtained at baseline. These receptors were taken from a human donor with classical Hodgkin lymphoma.

The CDR3 bases are TGCGCCAGCAGCCCTCTAGGGGTTGAGCAGCCCCAGCATTTT. Encoded protein: CASSPLGVEQPQHF. The chain recombines TRBV5-1 with TRBJ1-5; maybe TRBD1 (5 bases). V gave up 4 bases and J gave up 7 bases, with 15 bases separating them. Germline V gene data show CDR1 as SGHRS and CDR2 as YFSETQ. The CDR3 runs 14 residues.

V is TRBV18 and J is TRBJ2-2; 12 nucleotides align to TRBD2. Germline V gives CDR1 KGHSH, CDR2 LQKENI. With 6 bases clipped from V and 7 bases from J, the junction kept 6 bases outside the gene matches. The CDR3 is made up of 15 amino acids. The CDR3 is CASSRTSGTGGELFF. The CDR3 DNA follows: TGTGCCAGCTCGCGGACTAGCGGGACGGGCGGGGAGCTGTTTTTT.

The chain has TRBV19 and TRBJ2-4; 14 positions match TRBD2. CDR1 is LNHDA and CDR2 is SQIVND in the germline V gene (reference sequence). The CDR3 runs 19 residues. J was trimmed by 0 bases and V by 4 bases; bases with no gene match: 8. The CDR3 here is CASSTSGLAGELAKNIQYF. In DNA, the CDR3 is TGTGCCAGTAGTACCTCGGGACTAGCGGGAGAGTTAGCCAAAAACATTCAGTACTTC.

The chain is built from TRBV5-1 and TRBJ2-5; possibly TRBD1 for D (6 bases). This CDR3 has 14 residues. Germline CDR1 is SGHRS and CDR2 is YFSETQ. Trimming cost V 2 bases and J 4 bases, with 12 bases left between them. This chain's CDR3 is CASSFGQPGETQYF. CDR3 coding DNA: TGCGCCAGCAGCTTCGGACAGCCCGGAGAGACCCAGTACTTC.

The rearrangement uses TRBV7-6 and TRBJ1-4; D is possibly TRBD1 (5 bases). CDR3 size: 17 residues. With 5 bases removed from V and 5 bases from J, the gap between germline ends came to 21 bases. Germline assignment: CDR1 SGHVS and CDR2 FNYEAQ. The CDR3 is CASSPLKTLRGNEKLFF. CDR3 DNA: TGTGCCAGCAGCCCCTTGAAGACATTAAGGGGAAATGAAAAACTGTTTTTT.

This clone was seen more than once but under ten times. The chain carries TRBV10-3 and TRBJ1-1; the D is unclear. CDR1 ENHRY and CDR2 SYGVKD come from the germline V gene. V was cut by 4 bases and J by 0 bases, with 15 bases left in between. The CDR3 runs 16 residues. The CDR3 region has the DNA TGTGCCATCAGTGGTACAGAAACGGCCATGAACACTGAAGCTTTCTTT. This codes for CAISGTETAMNTEAFF.

Notes on this clone: This specimen includes other DNA sequences encoding the same CDR3. The chain combines TRBV6-6 with TRBJ1-3; D might be TRBD1 (5 bases). With 2 bases removed from V and 1 base from J, the gap between germline ends came to 9 bases. CDR1 and CDR2 (germline): MNHNY, SVGAGI (reference sequence). The CDR3 covers 15 residues. CDR3 in amino acids: CASSYGGESGNTIYF. The CDR3 DNA reads as TGTGCCAGCAGTTACGGGGGGGAGTCTGGAAACACCATATATTTT.

The chain joins TRBV7-2 to TRBJ1-2; 8 positions agree with TRBD1. V trimming: 5 bases; J trimming: 5 bases; junction bases outside the gene matches: 4. Germline CDR1 SGHTA, CDR2 FQGNSA. The CDR3 totals 13 residues. The CDR3 loop is CASSQDRVYGYTF. The CDR3 bases are TGTGCCAGCAGCCAGGACAGGGTGTATGGCTACACCTTC.

This sequence joins TRBV5-6 and TRBJ2-7; D unresolved. This CDR3 is 15 amino acids long. Germline values: CDR1 SGHDT, CDR2 YYEEEE. V lost 0 bases to trimming and J lost 3 bases, with 13 bases between them. The CDR3 spells CASSLGCLRFYEQYV. In DNA, the CDR3 is TGTGCCAGCAGCTTGGGCTGCTTACGATTCTACGAGCAGTACGTC.

Remarks on this clone: Other DNA sequences in the same sample also yield this CDR3. The rearrangement joins TRBV29-1 to TRBJ1-1; D is unresolved. The CDR3 covers 13 residues. Germline CDR1 SQVTM, CDR2 ANQGSEA. Deletions cut 4 bases from V and 1 base from J, with 10 bases between. CDR3 loop: CSVVGWGNTEAFF. The DNA of the CDR3 is TGCAGCGTTGTTGGTTGGGGGAACACTGAAGCTTTCTTT.

This sequence joins TRBV4-3 and TRBJ2-2; 7 bases are a match to TRBD1. Germline V CDR1 and CDR2: LGHNA, YSLEER. The J segment lost 7 bases and the V segment lost 4 bases, leaving 6 bases of the junction unmatched. This CDR3 comprises 14 residues. The CDR3 sequence: CASSRDRAYGELFF. CDR3 DNA sequence: TGCGCCAGCAGCCGAGACAGGGCGTACGGGGAGCTGTTTTTT.

A single count supports this clone. The J gene is TRBJ2-7, the V gene TRBV18; TRBD1 agrees at 11 bases. V gave up 2 bases and J gave up 5 bases; unmatched junction bases: 11. Looked up from germline, CDR1 is KGHSH and CDR2 is LQKENI. The CDR3 totals 17 residues. DNA of the CDR3: TGTGCCAGCTCACCAAATCCTCTAAGGGACAGGGGGAACGAGCAGTACTTC. Translation: CASSPNPLRDRGNEQYF.

V is TRBV19 and J is TRBJ1-4; D perhaps matches TRBD1 (6 bases). V lost 3 bases and J lost 7, with 12 bases in between. The CDR3 consists of 14 residues. Germline V gene data show CDR1 as LNHDA and CDR2 as SQIVND (reference sequence). CDR3 nucleotides: TGTGCCAGTAGTATGCCCCAGGGGAGTGAAAAACTGTTTTTT. This sequence encodes CASSMPQGSEKLFF.

This clone turned up a few times. The gene calls are TRBV11-3 and TRBJ2-2, with D uncertain. This CDR3 is 15 amino acids long. Trimming removed 1 base at V and 5 bases at J, with 11 bases between. CDR1 is SGHNT, CDR2 YENEEA, per germline. In DNA, the CDR3 is TGTGCCAGCAGCTTAGTTGGGTTTAGGACCGGGGAGCTGTTTTTT. It codes for CASSLVGFRTGELFF.

This clone was counted ten times or more. The chain employs TRBV10-3 and TRBJ1-2; 9 nucleotides align to TRBD1. The germline V gene has CDR1 ENHRY and CDR2 SYGVKD. The CDR3 is made up of 15 amino acids. V was clipped by 3 bases and J by 4 bases; unmatched bases: 6. The CDR3 nucleotides are TGTGCCATCAGTGATACACAGGGGGCGGGCTATGGCTACACCTTC. Translation gives CAISDTQGAGYGYTF.